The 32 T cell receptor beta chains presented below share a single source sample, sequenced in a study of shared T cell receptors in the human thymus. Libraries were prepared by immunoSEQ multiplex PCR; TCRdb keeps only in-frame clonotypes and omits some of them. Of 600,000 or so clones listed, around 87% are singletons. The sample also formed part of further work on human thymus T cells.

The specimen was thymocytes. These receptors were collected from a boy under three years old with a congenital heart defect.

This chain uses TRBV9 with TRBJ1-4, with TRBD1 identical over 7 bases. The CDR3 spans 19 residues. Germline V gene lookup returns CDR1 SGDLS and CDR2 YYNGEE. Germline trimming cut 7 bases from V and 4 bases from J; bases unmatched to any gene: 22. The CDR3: CASGADRLGIGEGNEKLFF. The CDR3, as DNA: TGTGCCAGCGGGGCGGACAGGTTAGGGATAGGCGAAGGTAATGAAAAACTGTTTTTT.

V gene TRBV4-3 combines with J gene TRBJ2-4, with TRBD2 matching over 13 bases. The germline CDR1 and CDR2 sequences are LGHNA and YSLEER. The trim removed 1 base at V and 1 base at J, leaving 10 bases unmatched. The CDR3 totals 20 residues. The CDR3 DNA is TGCGCCAGCAGCCAAGTGCGACTAGCGGGAGGTCTTGGCGCCAAAAACATTCAGTACTTC. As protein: CASSQVRLAGGLGAKNIQYF.

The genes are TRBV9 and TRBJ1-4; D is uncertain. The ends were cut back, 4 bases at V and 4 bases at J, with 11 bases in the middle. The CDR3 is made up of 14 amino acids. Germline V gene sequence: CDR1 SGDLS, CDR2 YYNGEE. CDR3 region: CASSPYVFNEKLFF. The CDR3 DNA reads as TGTGCCAGCAGCCCCTATGTGTTTAATGAAAAACTGTTTTTT. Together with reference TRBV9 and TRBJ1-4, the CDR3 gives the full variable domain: DSGVTQTPKHLITATGQRVTLRCSPRSGDLSVYWYQQSLDQGLQFLIQYYNGEERAKGNILERFSAQQFPDLHSELNLSSLELGDSALYFCASSPYVFNEKLFFGSGTQLSVL.

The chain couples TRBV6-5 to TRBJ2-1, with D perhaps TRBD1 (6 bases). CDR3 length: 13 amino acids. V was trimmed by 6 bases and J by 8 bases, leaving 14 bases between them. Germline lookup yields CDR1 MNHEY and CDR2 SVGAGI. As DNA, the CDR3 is TGTGCCAGCAGAACCTACAGGGATGATGAGCAGTTCTTC. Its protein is CASRTYRDDEQFF.

The CDR3 DNA sequence: TGTGCCAGCTCACACGGGGGGTCGAGCTCCTACAATGAGCAGTTCTTC. It yields the protein CASSHGGSSSYNEQFF. This chain connects TRBV18 to TRBJ2-1, with 7 bases that match TRBD2. This CDR3 is 16 amino acids long. The germline gives CDR1 KGHSH, CDR2 LQKENI. With 4 bases clipped from V and 0 bases from J, the junction kept 6 bases outside the gene matches.

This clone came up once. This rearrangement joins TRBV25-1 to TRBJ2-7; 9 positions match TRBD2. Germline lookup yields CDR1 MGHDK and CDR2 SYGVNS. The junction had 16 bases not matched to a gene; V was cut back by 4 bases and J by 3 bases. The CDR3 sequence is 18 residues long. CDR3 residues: CASSASTPGLAVIYEQYF. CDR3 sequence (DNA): TGTGCCAGCAGTGCCTCTACCCCGGGACTAGCAGTTATCTACGAGCAGTACTTC.

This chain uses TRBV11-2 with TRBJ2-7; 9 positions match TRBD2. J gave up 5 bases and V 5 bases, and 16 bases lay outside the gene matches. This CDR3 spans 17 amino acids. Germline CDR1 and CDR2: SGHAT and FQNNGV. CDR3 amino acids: CASSHIGGREGRDEQYF. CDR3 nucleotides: TGTGCCAGCAGCCACATCGGGGGGCGGGAGGGCAGGGACGAGCAGTACTTC.

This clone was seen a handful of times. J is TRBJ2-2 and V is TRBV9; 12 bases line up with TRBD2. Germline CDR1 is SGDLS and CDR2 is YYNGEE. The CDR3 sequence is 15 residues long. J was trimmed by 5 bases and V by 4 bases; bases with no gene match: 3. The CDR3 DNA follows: TGTGCCAGCAGCATCGGACTAGCGGGAACCGGGGAGCTGTTTTTT. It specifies CASSIGLAGTGELFF.

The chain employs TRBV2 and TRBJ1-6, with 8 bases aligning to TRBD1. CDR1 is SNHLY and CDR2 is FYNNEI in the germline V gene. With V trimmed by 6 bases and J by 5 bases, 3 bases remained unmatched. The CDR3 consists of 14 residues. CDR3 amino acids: CASRTTGDNSPLHF. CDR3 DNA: TGTGCCAGCAGAACGACAGGGGATAATTCACCCCTCCACTTT.

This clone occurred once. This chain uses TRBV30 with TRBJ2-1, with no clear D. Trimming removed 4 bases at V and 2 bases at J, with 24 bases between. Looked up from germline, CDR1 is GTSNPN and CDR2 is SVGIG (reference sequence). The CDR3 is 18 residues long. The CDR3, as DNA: TGTGCCTGGAACATCCATGGCAGGCTGGCGCAGGCCTACAATGAGCAGTTCTTC. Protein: CAWNIHGRLAQAYNEQFF.

The CDR3 region has the DNA TGTGCCAGTACTACCCCGGGGGAAGAGACCCAGTACTTC. Translating it yields CASTTPGEETQYF. The genes are TRBV6-5 and TRBJ2-5; the D gene is possibly TRBD2 (6 bases). This CDR3 region has 13 residues. The V end lost 9 bases, the J end lost 3 bases, and 14 bases lay between the germline ends. Germline V gene lookup returns CDR1 MNHEY and CDR2 SVGAGI.

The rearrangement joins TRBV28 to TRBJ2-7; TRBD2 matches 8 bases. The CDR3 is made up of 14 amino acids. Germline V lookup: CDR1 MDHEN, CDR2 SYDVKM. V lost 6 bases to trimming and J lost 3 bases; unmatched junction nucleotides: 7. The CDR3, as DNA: TGTGCCAGCAGACCCGGGACTAGGATCTACGAGCAGTACTTC. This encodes CASRPGTRIYEQYF. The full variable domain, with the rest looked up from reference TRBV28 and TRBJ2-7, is DVKVTQSSRYLVKRTGEKVFLECVQDMDHENMFWYRQDPGLGLRLIYFSYDVKMKEKGDIPEGYSVSREKKERFSLILESASTNQTSMYLCASRPGTRIYEQYFGPGTRLTVT.

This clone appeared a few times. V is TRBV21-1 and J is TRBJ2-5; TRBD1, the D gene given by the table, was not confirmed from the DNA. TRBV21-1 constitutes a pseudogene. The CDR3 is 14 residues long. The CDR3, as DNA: TGTGCCAGCAGCAAAGGGCAGGTCGAAGAGACCCAGTACTTC. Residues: CASSKGQVEETQYF.

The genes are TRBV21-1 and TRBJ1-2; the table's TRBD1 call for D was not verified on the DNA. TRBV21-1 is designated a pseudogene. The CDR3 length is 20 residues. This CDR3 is CASSKVRQAQLNWDNYGYTF. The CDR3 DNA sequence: TGTGCCAGCAGCAAAGTTAGACAGGCACAGCTTAACTGGGATAACTATGGCTACACCTTC.

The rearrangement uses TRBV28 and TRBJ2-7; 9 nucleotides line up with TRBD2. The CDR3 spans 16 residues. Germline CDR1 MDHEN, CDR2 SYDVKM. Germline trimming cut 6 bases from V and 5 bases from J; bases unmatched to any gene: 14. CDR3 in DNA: TGTGCCAGCAGCCCACCCATAGCGGGGGTGGTAGACGAGCAGTACTTC. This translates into CASSPPIAGVVDEQYF.

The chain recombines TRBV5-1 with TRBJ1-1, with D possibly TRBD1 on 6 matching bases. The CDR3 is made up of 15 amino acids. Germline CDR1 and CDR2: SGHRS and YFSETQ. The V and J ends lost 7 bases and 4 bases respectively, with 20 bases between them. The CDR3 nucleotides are TGCGCCAGCCGAGTAAAAGAGGGGGTCGGCACTGAAGCTTTCTTT. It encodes CASRVKEGVGTEAFF.

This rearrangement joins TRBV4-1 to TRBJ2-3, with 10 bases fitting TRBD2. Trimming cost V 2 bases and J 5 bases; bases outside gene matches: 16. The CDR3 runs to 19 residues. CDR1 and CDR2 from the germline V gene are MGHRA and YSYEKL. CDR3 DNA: TGCGCCAGCAGCCAAAACTCGCTCGCTCTAGCGGGGGTGTTAGATACGCAGTATTTT. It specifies CASSQNSLALAGVLDTQYF.

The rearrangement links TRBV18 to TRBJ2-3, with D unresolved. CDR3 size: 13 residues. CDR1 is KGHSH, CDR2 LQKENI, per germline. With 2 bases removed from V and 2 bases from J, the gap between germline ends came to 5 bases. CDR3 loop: CASSPVSTDTQYF. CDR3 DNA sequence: TGTGCCAGCTCACCAGTATCCACAGATACGCAGTATTTT.

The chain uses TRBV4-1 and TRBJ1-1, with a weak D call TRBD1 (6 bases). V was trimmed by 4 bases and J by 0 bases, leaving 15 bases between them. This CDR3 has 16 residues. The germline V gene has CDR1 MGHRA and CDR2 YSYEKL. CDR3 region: CASSPRTAVMNTEAFF. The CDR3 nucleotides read TGCGCCAGCAGCCCTCGGACAGCAGTGATGAACACTGAAGCTTTCTTT.

The CDR3 sequence: CASRKTGKETQYF. In DNA, the CDR3 is TGTGCCAGCAGAAAGACAGGGAAAGAGACCCAGTACTTC. This rearrangement joins TRBV27 to TRBJ2-5, with 7 bases that match TRBD1. The CDR3 extends over 13 amino acids. Losses at the gene ends were 6 bases for V and 3 bases for J; bases not matched to a gene: 4. The V gene's germline CDR1 is MNHEY and CDR2 SMNVEV (reference sequence).

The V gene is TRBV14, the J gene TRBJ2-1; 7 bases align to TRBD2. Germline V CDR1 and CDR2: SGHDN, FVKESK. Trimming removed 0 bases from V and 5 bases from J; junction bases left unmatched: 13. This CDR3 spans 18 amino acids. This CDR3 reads CASSQDAKGAGPNNEQFF. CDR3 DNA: TGTGCCAGCAGCCAAGATGCAAAAGGAGCGGGACCTAACAATGAGCAGTTCTTC.

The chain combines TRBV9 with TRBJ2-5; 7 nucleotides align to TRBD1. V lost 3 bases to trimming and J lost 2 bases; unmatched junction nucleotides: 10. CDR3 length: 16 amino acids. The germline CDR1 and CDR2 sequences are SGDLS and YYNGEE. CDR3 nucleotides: TGTGCCAGCAGCGAGTATGAGATGACAGGGCAAGAGACCCAGTACTTC. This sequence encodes CASSEYEMTGQETQYF. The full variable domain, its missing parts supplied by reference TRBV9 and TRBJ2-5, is DSGVTQTPKHLITATGQRVTLRCSPRSGDLSVYWYQQSLDQGLQFLIQYYNGEERAKGNILERFSAQQFPDLHSELNLSSLELGDSALYFCASSEYEMTGQETQYFGPGTRLLVL.

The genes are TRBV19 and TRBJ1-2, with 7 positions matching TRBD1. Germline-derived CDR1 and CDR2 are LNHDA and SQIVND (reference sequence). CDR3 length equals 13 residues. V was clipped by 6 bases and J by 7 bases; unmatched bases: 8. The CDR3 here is CASRDRAVPGYTF. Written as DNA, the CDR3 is TGTGCCAGTAGAGACAGGGCGGTCCCTGGCTACACCTTC.

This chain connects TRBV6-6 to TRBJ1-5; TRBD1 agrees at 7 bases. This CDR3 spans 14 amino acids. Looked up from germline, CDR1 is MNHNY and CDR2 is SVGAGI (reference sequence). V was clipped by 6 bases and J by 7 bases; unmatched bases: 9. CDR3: CASRTGTVWQPQHF. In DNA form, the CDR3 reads TGTGCCAGCAGGACAGGGACGGTATGGCAGCCCCAGCATTTT.

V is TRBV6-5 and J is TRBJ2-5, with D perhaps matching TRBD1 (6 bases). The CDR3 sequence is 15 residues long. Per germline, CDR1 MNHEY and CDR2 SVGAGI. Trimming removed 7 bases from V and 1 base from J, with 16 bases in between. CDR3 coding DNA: TGTGCCAGCACCCCGAAACAGGACAGCCAAGAGACCCAGTACTTC. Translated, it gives CASTPKQDSQETQYF.

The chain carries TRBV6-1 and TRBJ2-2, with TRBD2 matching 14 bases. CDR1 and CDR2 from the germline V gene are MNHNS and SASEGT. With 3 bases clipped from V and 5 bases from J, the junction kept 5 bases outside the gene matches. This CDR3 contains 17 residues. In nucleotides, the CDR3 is TGTGCCAGCAGTGAGCCGACTAGCGGGGGGGCTACCGGGGAGCTGTTTTTT. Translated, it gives CASSEPTSGGATGELFF.

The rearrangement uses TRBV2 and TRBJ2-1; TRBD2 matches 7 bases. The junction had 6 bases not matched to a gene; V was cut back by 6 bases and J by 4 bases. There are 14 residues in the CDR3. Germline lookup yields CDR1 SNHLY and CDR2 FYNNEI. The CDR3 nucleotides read TGTGCCAGCAGCTTAGCGGGTCTATACAATGAGCAGTTCTTC. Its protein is CASSLAGLYNEQFF.

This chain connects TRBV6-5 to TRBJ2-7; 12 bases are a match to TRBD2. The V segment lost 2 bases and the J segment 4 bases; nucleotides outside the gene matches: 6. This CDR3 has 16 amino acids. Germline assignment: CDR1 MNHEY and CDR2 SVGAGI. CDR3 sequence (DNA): TGTGCCAGCAGTTACCGCGGGACTAGCGGGTCTTACGAGCAGTACTTC. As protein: CASSYRGTSGSYEQYF.

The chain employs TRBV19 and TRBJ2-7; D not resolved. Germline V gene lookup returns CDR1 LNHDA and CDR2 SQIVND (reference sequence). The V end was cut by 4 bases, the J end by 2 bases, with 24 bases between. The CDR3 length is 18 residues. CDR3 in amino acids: CASSTHTLDQHHPYEQYF. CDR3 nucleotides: TGTGCCAGTAGTACACACACCCTAGACCAACACCATCCCTACGAGCAGTACTTC.

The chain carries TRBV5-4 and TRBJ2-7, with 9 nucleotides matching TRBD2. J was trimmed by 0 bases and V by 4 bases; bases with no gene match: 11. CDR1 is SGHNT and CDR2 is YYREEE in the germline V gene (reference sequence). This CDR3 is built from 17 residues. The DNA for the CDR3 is TGTGCCAGCAGCCCGCGAGGTAGCGGGGGACTCTCCTACGAGCAGTACTTC. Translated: CASSPRGSGGLSYEQYF.

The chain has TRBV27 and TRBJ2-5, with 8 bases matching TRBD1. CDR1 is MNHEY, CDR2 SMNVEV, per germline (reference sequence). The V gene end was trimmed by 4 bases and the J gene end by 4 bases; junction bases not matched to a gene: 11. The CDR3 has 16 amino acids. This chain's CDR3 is CASSSEPGQGGETQYF. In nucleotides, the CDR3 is TGTGCCAGCAGTTCCGAACCCGGACAGGGAGGAGAGACCCAGTACTTC.

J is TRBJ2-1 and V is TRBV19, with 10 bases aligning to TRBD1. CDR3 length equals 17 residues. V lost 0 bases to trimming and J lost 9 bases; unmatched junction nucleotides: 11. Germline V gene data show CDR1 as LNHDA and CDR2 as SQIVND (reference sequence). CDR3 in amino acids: CASSIDLRGQGNGEQFF. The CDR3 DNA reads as TGTGCCAGTAGTATAGACCTTCGGGGACAGGGGAACGGTGAGCAGTTCTTC.